These T cell receptor beta chains were read from a single sample in a study of shared clonotypes between healthy human individuals. This table comes from immunoSEQ multiplex PCR, and its TCRdb copy is limited to in-frame clones, with some not included. The sample carries roughly 1 million clones, about 75% recorded once. Sequenced: memory CD4+ T cells sorted from blood. These receptors were taken from a man younger than 35 in good health. CDR3s include the opening cysteine and the closing phenylalanine or tryptophan. Each record gives: V gene, J gene, clone size, D gene, CDR3 protein, CDR3 DNA. The D gene is left open where the match is weak. The listing skips clone size in some rows; elsewhere it reads once, few, many or a size class.

v_gene: TRBV2; j_gene: TRBJ2-7; abundance: .; d_gene: .; CDR3aa: CASRLDGRVYEQYF; CDR3nt: TGTGCCAGCAGGTTAGATGGGCGTGTCTACGAGCAGTACTTC
v_gene: TRBV28; j_gene: TRBJ1-2; abundance: few; d_gene: .; CDR3aa: CASTSSGRDYGYTF; CDR3nt: TGTGCCAGCACCTCCTCAGGGAGGGACTATGGCTACACCTTC
v_gene: TRBV23-1; j_gene: TRBJ2-5; abundance: few; d_gene: .; CDR3aa: CAISPEETQYF; CDR3nt: TGCGCCATCTCCCCTGAAGAGACCCAGTACTTC
v_gene: TRBV10-3; j_gene: TRBJ1-5; abundance: .; d_gene: TRBD1; CDR3aa: CAISEQGAGNQPQHF; CDR3nt: TGTGCCATCAGTGAACAGGGGGCGGGCAATCAGCCCCAGCATTTT
v_gene: TRBV10-3; j_gene: TRBJ1-4; abundance: few; d_gene: .; CDR3aa: CAISESGDSAEKLFF; CDR3nt: TGTGCCATCAGTGAGTCGGGGGACTCGGCGGAAAAACTGTTTTTT
v_gene: TRBV5-1; j_gene: TRBJ2-1; abundance: .; d_gene: TRBD2; CDR3aa: CASSKVAGDYNEQFF; CDR3nt: TGCGCCAGCAGCAAAGTAGCGGGAGACTACAATGAGCAGTTCTTC
v_gene: TRBV11-2; j_gene: TRBJ1-1; abundance: .; d_gene: .; CDR3aa: CASSYWSNTEAFF; CDR3nt: TGTGCCAGCTCCTACTGGTCCAACACTGAAGCTTTCTTT
v_gene: TRBV2; j_gene: TRBJ2-1; abundance: few; d_gene: TRBD2; CDR3aa: CASRRTSGSGNEQFF; CDR3nt: TGTGCCAGCAGGAGGACTAGCGGGAGTGGTAATGAGCAGTTCTTC
v_gene: TRBV13; j_gene: TRBJ2-7; abundance: .; d_gene: .; CDR3aa: CASSLGLGGSYEQYF; CDR3nt: TGTGCCAGCAGCTTAGGGCTAGGTGGGAGCTACGAGCAGTACTTC
v_gene: TRBV7-2; j_gene: TRBJ1-2; abundance: .; d_gene: TRBD1; CDR3aa: CASSLALGQGRGYTF; CDR3nt: TGTGCCAGCAGCTTAGCCCTCGGACAGGGCAGGGGCTACACCTTC
v_gene: TRBV11-2; j_gene: TRBJ2-7; abundance: .; d_gene: TRBD1; CDR3aa: CASSPPLRGLHEQYF; CDR3nt: TGTGCCAGCAGCCCTCCCCTAAGGGGGCTGCACGAGCAGTACTTC
v_gene: TRBV5-1; j_gene: TRBJ2-5; abundance: .; d_gene: .; CDR3aa: CASSLEGRQVGTQYF; CDR3nt: TGCGCCAGCAGCTTGGAGGGCAGGCAAGTCGGGACCCAGTACTTC
v_gene: TRBV15; j_gene: TRBJ2-7; abundance: .; d_gene: TRBD1; CDR3aa: CATSRVTGTTYEQYF; CDR3nt: TGTGCCACCAGCAGAGTGACAGGGACGACCTACGAGCAGTACTTC
v_gene: TRBV6-1; j_gene: TRBJ2-1; abundance: .; d_gene: .; CDR3aa: CASSAYNEQFF; CDR3nt: TGTGCCAGCAGTGCCTACAATGAGCAGTTCTTC
v_gene: TRBV18; j_gene: TRBJ1-2; abundance: .; d_gene: .; CDR3aa: CASSPPQGSNYGYTF; CDR3nt: TGTGCCAGCTCACCACCTCAGGGCAGCAACTATGGCTACACCTTC
v_gene: TRBV29-1; j_gene: TRBJ1-1; abundance: few; d_gene: .; CDR3aa: CSVPRGVGNTEAFF; CDR3nt: TGCAGCGTTCCCCGTGGGGTTGGGAACACTGAAGCTTTCTTT
v_gene: TRBV14; j_gene: TRBJ1-2; abundance: .; d_gene: TRBD1; CDR3aa: CASSTGGGYGYTF; CDR3nt: TGTGCCAGCAGTACAGGGGGCGGCTATGGCTACACCTTC
v_gene: TRBV7-2; j_gene: TRBJ2-5; abundance: .; d_gene: .; CDR3aa: CASSPGLKETQYF; CDR3nt: TGTGCCAGCAGCCCGGGACTTAAGGAGACCCAGTACTTC
v_gene: TRBV18; j_gene: TRBJ2-5; abundance: .; d_gene: TRBD2; CDR3aa: CASSLGLEETQYF; CDR3nt: TGTGCCAGCTCACTGGGACTAGAGGAGACCCAGTACTTC
v_gene: TRBV29-1; j_gene: TRBJ2-5; abundance: few; d_gene: TRBD2; CDR3aa: CSVGRVAGSGTQETQYF; CDR3nt: TGCAGCGTTGGGAGGGTAGCGGGCTCCGGAACACAAGAGACCCAGTACTTC
v_gene: TRBV5-1; j_gene: TRBJ2-3; abundance: few; d_gene: TRBD2; CDR3aa: CASSLTGRAGDTQYF; CDR3nt: TGCGCCAGCAGCTTGACGGGGAGGGCCGGAGATACGCAGTATTTT
v_gene: TRBV19; j_gene: TRBJ1-1; abundance: .; d_gene: TRBD1; CDR3aa: CASSTSGTVNTEAFF; CDR3nt: TGTGCCAGTAGTACCTCCGGGACAGTGAACACTGAAGCTTTCTTT
v_gene: TRBV7-6; j_gene: TRBJ2-3; abundance: .; d_gene: .; CDR3aa: CASRLLEGAGTDTQYF; CDR3nt: TGTGCCAGCAGACTATTGGAGGGAGCAGGCACAGATACGCAGTATTTT
v_gene: TRBV19; j_gene: TRBJ1-6; abundance: .; d_gene: .; CDR3aa: CASSSQELYNSPLHF; CDR3nt: TGTGCCAGTAGTTCTCAGGAGCTTTATAATTCACCCCTCCACTTT
v_gene: TRBV6-1; j_gene: TRBJ2-2; abundance: .; d_gene: .; CDR3aa: CASKFQPTTGELFF; CDR3nt: TGTGCCAGCAAGTTCCAGCCTACCACCGGGGAGCTGTTTTTT
v_gene: TRBV7-9; j_gene: TRBJ1-4; abundance: .; d_gene: .; CDR3aa: CASSLRGGEDEKLFF; CDR3nt: TGTGCCAGCAGCCTACGGGGAGGAGAGGATGAAAAACTGTTTTTT
v_gene: TRBV18; j_gene: TRBJ2-7; abundance: .; d_gene: TRBD2; CDR3aa: CASSFGTSGRIVEQYF; CDR3nt: TGTGCCAGCTCATTTGGGACTAGCGGGAGAATCGTCGAGCAGTACTTC
v_gene: TRBV13; j_gene: TRBJ1-6; abundance: .; d_gene: .; CDR3aa: CASSLDFYGSPLHF; CDR3nt: TGTGCCAGCAGCTTAGATTTCTATGGTTCACCCCTCCACTTT
v_gene: TRBV28; j_gene: TRBJ1-2; abundance: many; d_gene: .; CDR3aa: CASSLQYGYTF; CDR3nt: TGTGCCAGCAGTTTACAATATGGCTACACCTTC
v_gene: TRBV15; j_gene: TRBJ2-3; abundance: .; d_gene: TRBD2; CDR3aa: CATSGGLSTDTQYF; CDR3nt: TGTGCCACCAGCGGGGGACTATCCACAGATACGCAGTATTTT